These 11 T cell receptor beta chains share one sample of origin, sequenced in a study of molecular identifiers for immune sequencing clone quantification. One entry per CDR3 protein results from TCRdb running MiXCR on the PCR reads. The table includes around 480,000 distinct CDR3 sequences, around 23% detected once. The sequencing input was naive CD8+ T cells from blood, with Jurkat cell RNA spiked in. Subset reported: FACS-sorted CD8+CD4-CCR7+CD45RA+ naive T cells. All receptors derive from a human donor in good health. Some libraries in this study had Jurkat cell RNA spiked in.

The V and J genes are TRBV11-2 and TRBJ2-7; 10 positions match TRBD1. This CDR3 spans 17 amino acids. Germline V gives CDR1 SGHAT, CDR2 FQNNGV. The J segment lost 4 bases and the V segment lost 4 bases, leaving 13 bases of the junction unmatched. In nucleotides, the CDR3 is TGTGCCAGCAGCTCCGGGCCGGGACAGGGGATAGGATACGAGCAGTACTTC. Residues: CASSSGPGQGIGYEQYF.

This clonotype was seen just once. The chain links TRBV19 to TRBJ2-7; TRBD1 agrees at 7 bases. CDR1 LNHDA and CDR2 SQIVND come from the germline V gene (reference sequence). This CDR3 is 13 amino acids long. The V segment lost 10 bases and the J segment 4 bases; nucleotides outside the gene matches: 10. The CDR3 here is CATGPGTAYEQYF. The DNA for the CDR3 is TGTGCCACTGGGCCCGGGACAGCATACGAGCAGTACTTC.

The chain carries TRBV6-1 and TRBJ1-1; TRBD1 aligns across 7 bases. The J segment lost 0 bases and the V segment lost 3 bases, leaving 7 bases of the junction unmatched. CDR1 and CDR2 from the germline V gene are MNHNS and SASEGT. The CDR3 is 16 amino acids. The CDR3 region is CASSDLLDRLNTEAFF. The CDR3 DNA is TGTGCCAGCAGTGATCTACTGGACAGGTTGAACACTGAAGCTTTCTTT.

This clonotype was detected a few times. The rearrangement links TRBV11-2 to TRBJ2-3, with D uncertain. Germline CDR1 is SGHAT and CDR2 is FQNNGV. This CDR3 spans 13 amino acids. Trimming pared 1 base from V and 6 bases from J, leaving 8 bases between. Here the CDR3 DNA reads TGTGCCAGCAGCTTAGGGTCTCTCGATACGCAGTATTTT. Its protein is CASSLGSLDTQYF.

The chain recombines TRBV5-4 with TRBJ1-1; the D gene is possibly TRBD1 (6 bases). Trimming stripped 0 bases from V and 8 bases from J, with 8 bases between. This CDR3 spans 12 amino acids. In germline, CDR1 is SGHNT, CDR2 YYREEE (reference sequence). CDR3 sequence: CASSLETGEAFF. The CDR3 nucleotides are TGTGCCAGCAGCTTGGAAACAGGGGAAGCTTTCTTT. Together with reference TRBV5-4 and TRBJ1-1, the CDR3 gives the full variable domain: ETGVTQSPTHLIKTRGQQVTLRCSSQSGHNTVSWYQQALGQGPQFIFQYYREEENGRGNFPPRFSGLQFPNYSSELNVNALELDDSALYLCASSLETGEAFFGQGTRLTVV.

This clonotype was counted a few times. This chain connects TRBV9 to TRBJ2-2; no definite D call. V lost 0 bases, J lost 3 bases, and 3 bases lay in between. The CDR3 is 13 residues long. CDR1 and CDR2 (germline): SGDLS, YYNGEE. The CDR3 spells CASSVEDTGELFF. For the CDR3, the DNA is TGTGCCAGCAGCGTAGAAGACACCGGGGAGCTGTTTTTT. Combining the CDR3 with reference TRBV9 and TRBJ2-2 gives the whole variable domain DSGVTQTPKHLITATGQRVTLRCSPRSGDLSVYWYQQSLDQGLQFLIQYYNGEERAKGNILERFSAQQFPDLHSELNLSSLELGDSALYFCASSVEDTGELFFGEGSRLTVL.

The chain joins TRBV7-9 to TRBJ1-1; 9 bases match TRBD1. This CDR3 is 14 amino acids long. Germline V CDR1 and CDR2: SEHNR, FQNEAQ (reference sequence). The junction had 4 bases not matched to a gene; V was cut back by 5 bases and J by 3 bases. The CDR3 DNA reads TGTGCCAGCAGCCTACAGGGGGCCCACACTGAAGCTTTCTTT. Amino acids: CASSLQGAHTEAFF.

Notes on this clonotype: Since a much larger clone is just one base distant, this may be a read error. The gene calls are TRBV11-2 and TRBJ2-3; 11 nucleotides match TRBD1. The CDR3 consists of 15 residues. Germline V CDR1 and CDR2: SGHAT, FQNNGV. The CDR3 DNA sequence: TGTGCCGGCAGCGCCCGGACAGGGGGCGACCCTACGCAGTATTTT. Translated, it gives CAGSARTGGDPTQYF.

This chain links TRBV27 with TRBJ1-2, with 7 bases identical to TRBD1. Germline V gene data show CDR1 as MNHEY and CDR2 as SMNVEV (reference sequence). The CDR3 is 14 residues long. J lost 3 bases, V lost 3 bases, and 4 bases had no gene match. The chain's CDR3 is CASSFGGTDYGYTF. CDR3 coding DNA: TGTGCCAGCAGTTTCGGCGGGACAGACTATGGCTACACCTTC.

The CDR3 DNA is TGTGCCAGCAGCGAGACTAGCAGAAGTACGCAGTATTTT. Translation gives CASSETSRSTQYF. V is TRBV9 and J is TRBJ2-3, with TRBD2 matching 7 bases. J lost 8 bases, V lost 3 bases, and 6 bases had no gene match. CDR1 and CDR2 from the germline V gene are SGDLS and YYNGEE. The CDR3 is made up of 13 amino acids.

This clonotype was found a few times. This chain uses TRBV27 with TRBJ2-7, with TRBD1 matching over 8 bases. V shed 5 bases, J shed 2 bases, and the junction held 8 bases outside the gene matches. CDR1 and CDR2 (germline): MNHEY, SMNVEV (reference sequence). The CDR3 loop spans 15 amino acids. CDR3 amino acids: CASSLGTGDPYEQYF. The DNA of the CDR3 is TGTGCCAGCAGTCTCGGGACAGGCGACCCCTACGAGCAGTACTTC.